The 5 T cell receptor beta chains below all came from one sample that was sequenced in a study of OX40 agonist ivuxolimab in advanced cancers. Library creation used the immunoSEQ multiplex PCR assay. TCRdb took over this immuneACCESS table, retaining in-frame rearrangements with V and J assigned. Such tables are incomplete; in checked studies, under half of the missing clones stem from an unresolved V gene, and the remainder is unexplained. This sample comprises more than 45,000 clones, around 93% of them detected only once. The top ten clonotypes cover 3% to 4% of the sample. Specimen: CD4+ or CD8+ T cells sorted from blood, collected in a trial of the OX40 agonist ivuxolimab. The receptors stem from an adult with an advanced solid tumor such as melanoma, head and neck, liver or kidney cancer.

The chain couples TRBV7-6 to TRBJ2-2; 8 nucleotides match TRBD1. There are 15 residues in the CDR3. Losses at the gene ends were 5 bases for V and 2 bases for J; bases not matched to a gene: 4. From germline, CDR1 is SGHVS and CDR2 FNYEAQ. CDR3 DNA sequence: TGTGCCAGCAGCCGAGGACAGGGCAACACCGGGGAGCTGTTTTTT. Translation: CASSRGQGNTGELFF. Variable domain in full (rest from reference TRBV7-6 and TRBJ2-2): GAGVSQSPRYKVTKRGQDVALRCDPISGHVSLYWYRQALGQGPEFLTYFNYEAQQDKSGLPNDRFSAERPEGSISTLTIQRTEQRDSAMYRCASSRGQGNTGELFFGEGSRLTVL.

In DNA form, the CDR3 reads TGTGCCAGCAGTTACTCGACAGGACCCCAGTACAATGAGCAGTTCTTC. Translating gives CASSYSTGPQYNEQFF. The chain couples TRBV6-5 to TRBJ2-1, with a possible D match to TRBD1 (6 bases). The V end lost 0 bases, the J end lost 4 bases, and 13 bases lay between the germline ends. Per the germline V gene, CDR1 is MNHEY and CDR2 is SVGAGI. The CDR3 covers 16 residues.

Details on this clone: One base away lies a much larger clone, so this may be a sequencing read error. The CDR3 protein is CASSFAGGSTDTQYF. The CDR3 coding sequence is TGTGCCAGCAGCTTTGCGGGAGGGAGCACAGATACGCAGTATTTT. The J gene is TRBJ2-3, the V gene TRBV7-9; 9 bases are shared with TRBD2. From germline, CDR1 is SEHNR and CDR2 FQNEAQ (reference sequence). The CDR3 extends over 15 amino acids. With V trimmed by 3 bases and J by 0 bases, 1 base remained unmatched.

The chain links TRBV5-8 to TRBJ2-7; the D gene is possibly TRBD2 (5 bases). The CDR3 is 15 residues long. Germline CDR1 is SGHTS and CDR2 is YDEGEE. V gave up 8 bases and J gave up 5 bases, with 23 bases separating them. CDR3 DNA sequence: TGTGCCAGTATTCCATTCCTGCCGGGAAGGGACGAGCAGTACTTC. It codes for CASIPFLPGRDEQYF. Filled out from reference TRBV5-8 and TRBJ2-7, the complete variable domain reads EAGVTQSPTHLIKTRGQQATLRCSPISGHTSVYWYQQALGLGLQFLLWYDEGEERNRGNFPPRFSGRQFPNYSSELNVNALELEDSALYLCASIPFLPGRDEQYFGPGTRLTVT.

V is TRBV6-5 and J is TRBJ2-7; maybe TRBD2 (5 bases). This CDR3 has 12 residues. Trimming stripped 5 bases from V and 3 bases from J, with 8 bases between. CDR1 is MNHEY and CDR2 is SVGAGI in the germline V gene. The CDR3 DNA is TGTGCCAGCAGTCCGGGGTACTACGAGCAGTACTTC. Residues: CASSPGYYEQYF.